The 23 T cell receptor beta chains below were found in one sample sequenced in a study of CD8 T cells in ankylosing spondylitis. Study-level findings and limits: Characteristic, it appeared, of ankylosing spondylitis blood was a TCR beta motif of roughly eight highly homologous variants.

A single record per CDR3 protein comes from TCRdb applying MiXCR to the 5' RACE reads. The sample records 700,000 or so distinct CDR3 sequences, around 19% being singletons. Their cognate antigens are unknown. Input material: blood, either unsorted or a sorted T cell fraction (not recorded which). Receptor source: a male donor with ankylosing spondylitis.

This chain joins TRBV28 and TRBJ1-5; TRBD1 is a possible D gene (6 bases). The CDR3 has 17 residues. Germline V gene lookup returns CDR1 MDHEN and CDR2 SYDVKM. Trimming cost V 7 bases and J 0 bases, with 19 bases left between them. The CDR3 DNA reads TGTGCCAGCAACTCCCGGGGGACATACTATAGCAATCAGCCCCAGCATTTT. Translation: CASNSRGTYYSNQPQHF.

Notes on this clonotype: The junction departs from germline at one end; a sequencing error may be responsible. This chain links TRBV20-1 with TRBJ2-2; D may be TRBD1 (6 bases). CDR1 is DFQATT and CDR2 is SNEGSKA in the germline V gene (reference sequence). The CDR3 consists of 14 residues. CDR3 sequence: CSARGQGNVGELFF. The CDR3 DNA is TGCAGTGCAAGAGGGCAGGGGAACGTCGGGGAGCTGTTTTTT.

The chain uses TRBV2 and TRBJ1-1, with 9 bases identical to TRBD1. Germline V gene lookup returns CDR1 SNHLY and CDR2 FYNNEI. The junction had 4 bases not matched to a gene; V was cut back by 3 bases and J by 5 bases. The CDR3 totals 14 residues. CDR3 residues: CASSEYRGLTEAFF. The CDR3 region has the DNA TGTGCCAGCAGTGAGTACAGGGGGCTTACTGAAGCTTTCTTT.

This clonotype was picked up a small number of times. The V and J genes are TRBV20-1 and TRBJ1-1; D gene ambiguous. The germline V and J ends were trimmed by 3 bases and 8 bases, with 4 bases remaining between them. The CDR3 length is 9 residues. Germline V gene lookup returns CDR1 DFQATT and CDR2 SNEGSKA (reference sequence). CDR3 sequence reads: CSAREEAFF. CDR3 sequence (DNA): TGCAGTGCTAGGGAGGAAGCTTTCTTT.

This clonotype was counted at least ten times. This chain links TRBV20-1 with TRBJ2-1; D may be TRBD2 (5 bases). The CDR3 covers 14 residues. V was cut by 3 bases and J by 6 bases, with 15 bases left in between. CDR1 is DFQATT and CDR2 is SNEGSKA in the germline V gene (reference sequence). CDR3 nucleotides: TGCAGTGCTAGCGGCGGGCTCATAGCCAATGAGCAGTTCTTC. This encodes CSASGGLIANEQFF.

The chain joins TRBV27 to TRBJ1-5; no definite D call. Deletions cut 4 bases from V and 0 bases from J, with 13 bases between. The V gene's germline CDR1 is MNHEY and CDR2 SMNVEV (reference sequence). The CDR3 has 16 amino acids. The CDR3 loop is CASSSTRTDSNQPQHF. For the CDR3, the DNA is TGTGCCAGCAGTTCCACGAGGACGGATAGCAATCAGCCCCAGCATTTT.

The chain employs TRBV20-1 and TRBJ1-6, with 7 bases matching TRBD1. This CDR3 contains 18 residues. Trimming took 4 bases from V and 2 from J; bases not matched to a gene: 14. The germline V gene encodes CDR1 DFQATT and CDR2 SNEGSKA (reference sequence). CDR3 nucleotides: TGCAGTGCTAAAGACAGGGACGATGGGTTGGCCTATAATTCACCCCTCCACTTT. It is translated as CSAKDRDDGLAYNSPLHF.

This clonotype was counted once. CDR3 in DNA: TGTGCCAGCAGCTTAGGAGGGTTCAGGCAGTACTTC. This gives the protein CASSLGGFRQYF. The V and J genes are TRBV11-2 and TRBJ2-7; a possible D gene is TRBD2 (5 bases). The CDR3 contains 12 residues. Germline assignment: CDR1 SGHAT and CDR2 FQNNGV. The V gene lost 1 base and the J gene lost 9 bases, with 10 bases spanning the gap.

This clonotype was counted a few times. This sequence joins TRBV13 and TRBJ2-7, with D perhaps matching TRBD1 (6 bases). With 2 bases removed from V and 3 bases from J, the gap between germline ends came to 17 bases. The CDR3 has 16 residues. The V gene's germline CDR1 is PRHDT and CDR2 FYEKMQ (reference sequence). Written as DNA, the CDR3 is TGTGCCAGCAGCTTAAATTATAGGGGGACAAACTACGAGCAGTACTTC. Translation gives CASSLNYRGTNYEQYF.

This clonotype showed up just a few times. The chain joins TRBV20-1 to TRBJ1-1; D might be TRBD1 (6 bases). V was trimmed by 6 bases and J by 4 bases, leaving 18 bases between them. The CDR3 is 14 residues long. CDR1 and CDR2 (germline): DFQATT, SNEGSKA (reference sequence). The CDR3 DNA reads TGCAGTGCCCCCACCGGGGGCCTCGGCACTGAAGCTTTCTTT. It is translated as CSAPTGGLGTEAFF.

Here the CDR3 reads CARPRTSGRTGELFF. CDR3 sequence (DNA): TGCGCCAGGCCGAGGACTAGCGGTAGGACCGGGGAGCTGTTTTTT. V is TRBV5-1 and J is TRBJ2-2; TRBD2 aligns across 10 bases. CDR1 and CDR2 (germline): SGHRS, YFSETQ. V was clipped by 8 bases and J by 5 bases; unmatched bases: 9. This CDR3 has 15 residues. Full variable domain (rest looked up from reference TRBV5-1 and TRBJ2-2): KAGVTQTPRYLIKTRGQQVTLSCSPISGHRSVSWYQQTPGQGLQFLFEYFSETQRNKGNFPGRFSGRQFSNSRSEMNVSTLELGDSALYLCARPRTSGRTGELFFGEGSRLTVL.

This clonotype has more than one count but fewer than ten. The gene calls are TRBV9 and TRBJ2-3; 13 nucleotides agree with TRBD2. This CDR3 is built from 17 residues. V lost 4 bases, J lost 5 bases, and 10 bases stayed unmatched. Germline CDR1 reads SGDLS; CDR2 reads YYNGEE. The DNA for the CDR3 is TGTGCCAGCAGCCCTAAGCCCCGGACTAGCGGGGGAGATACGCAGTATTTT. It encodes CASSPKPRTSGGDTQYF.

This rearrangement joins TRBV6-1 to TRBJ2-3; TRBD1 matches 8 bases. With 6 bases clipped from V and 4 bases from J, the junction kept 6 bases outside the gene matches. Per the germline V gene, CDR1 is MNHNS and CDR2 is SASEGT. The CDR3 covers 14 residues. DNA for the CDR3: TGTGCCAGCAGGCCAGGGGGCTGGGCAGATACGCAGTATTTT. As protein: CASRPGGWADTQYF.

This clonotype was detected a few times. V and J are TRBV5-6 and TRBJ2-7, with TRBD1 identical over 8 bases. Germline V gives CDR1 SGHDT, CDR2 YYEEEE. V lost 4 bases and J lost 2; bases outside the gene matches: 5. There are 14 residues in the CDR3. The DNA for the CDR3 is TGTGCCAGCAGCAGACAGGGGTTGACCTACGAGCAGTACTTC. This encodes CASSRQGLTYEQYF.

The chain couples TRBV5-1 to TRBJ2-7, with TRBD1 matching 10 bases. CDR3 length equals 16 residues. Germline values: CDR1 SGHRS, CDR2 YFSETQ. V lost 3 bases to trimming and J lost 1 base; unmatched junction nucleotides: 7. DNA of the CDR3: TGCGCCAGCAGCTCGATCCCGGGACAGGGGTCCTACGAGCAGTACTTC. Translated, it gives CASSSIPGQGSYEQYF.

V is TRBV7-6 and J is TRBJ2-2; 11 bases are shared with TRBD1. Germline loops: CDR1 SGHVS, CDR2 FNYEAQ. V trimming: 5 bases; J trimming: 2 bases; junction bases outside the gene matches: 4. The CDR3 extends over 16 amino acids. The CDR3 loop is CASSDGQGANTGELFF. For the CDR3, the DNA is TGTGCCAGCAGCGACGGACAGGGGGCCAACACCGGGGAGCTGTTTTTT.

CDR3 amino acids: CASRGSPPDEKLFF. DNA for the CDR3: TGCGCCAGCAGGGGAAGCCCTCCTGATGAAAAACTGTTTTTT. The chain carries TRBV5-1 and TRBJ1-4; no reliable D call. Trimming pared 5 bases from V and 6 bases from J, leaving 14 bases between. CDR3 length equals 14 residues. CDR1 and CDR2 from the germline V gene are SGHRS and YFSETQ. The full variable domain, its missing parts supplied by reference TRBV5-1 and TRBJ1-4, is KAGVTQTPRYLIKTRGQQVTLSCSPISGHRSVSWYQQTPGQGLQFLFEYFSETQRNKGNFPGRFSGRQFSNSRSEMNVSTLELGDSALYLCASRGSPPDEKLFFGSGTQLSVL.

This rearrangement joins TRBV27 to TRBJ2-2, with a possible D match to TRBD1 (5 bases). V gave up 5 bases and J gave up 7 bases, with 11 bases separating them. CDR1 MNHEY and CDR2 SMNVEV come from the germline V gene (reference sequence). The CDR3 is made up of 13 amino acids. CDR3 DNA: TGTGCCAGCAGTCAGGGTCGGAGCGGGGAGCTGTTTTTT. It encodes CASSQGRSGELFF.

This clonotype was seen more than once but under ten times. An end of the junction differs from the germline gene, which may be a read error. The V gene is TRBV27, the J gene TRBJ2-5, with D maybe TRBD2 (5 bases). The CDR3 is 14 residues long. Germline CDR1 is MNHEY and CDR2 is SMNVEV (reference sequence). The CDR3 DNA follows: TGTGCCAGCAGTGACGGACTGCAGCAAGCGACCCAGTACTTC. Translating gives CASSDGLQQATQYF.

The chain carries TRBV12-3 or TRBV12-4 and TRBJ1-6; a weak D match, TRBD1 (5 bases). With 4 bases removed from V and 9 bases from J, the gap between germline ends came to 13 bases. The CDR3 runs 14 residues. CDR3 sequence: CASSSGGGFSPLHF. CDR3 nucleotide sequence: TGTGCCAGCAGTTCCGGGGGGGGATTTTCACCCCTCCACTTT.

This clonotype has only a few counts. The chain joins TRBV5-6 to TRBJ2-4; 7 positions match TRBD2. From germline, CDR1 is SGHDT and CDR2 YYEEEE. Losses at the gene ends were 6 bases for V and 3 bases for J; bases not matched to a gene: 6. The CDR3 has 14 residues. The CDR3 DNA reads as TGTGCCAGCAACTACCGGGGGGTCAAAAACATTCAGTACTTC. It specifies CASNYRGVKNIQYF.

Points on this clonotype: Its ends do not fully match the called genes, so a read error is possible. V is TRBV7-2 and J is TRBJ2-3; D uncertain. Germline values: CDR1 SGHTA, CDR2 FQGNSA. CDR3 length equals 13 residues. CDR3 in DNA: TGTGCCAGCAGCTTAAGTCGCGCAGATACGCAGAATTTT. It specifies CASSLSRADTQNF.

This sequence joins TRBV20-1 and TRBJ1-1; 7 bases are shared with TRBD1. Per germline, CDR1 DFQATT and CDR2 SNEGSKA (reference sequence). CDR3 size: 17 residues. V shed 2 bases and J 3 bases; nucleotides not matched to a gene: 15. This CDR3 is CSARIPGRGNSDTEAFF. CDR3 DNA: TGCAGTGCTAGAATTCCTGGCAGGGGGAATTCGGACACTGAAGCTTTCTTT.